This T cell receptor (beta chain) was identified in a study of cytomegalovirus exposure and HLA in healthy donors (TCRdb year 2017). At the level of the whole study: In an earlier analysis of roughly 500 of the donors, 276 Gb of sequence data and 95 million to 130 million unique TCR beta sequences from approximately 180 million T cells were reported. Rather than drawing on any new phenotypic data, the later analysis identified candidate immune exposures from TCR beta sequences and the way those sequences occurred across donors. Of the 300 to 500 genotyped donors, approximately 80% were placed in the genetic ancestry cluster associated with self-reported Caucasian donors. In an earlier analysis of around 540 of the donors, high-throughput TCR beta sequencing was used to judge whether each TCR beta V gene segment behaved as functional or pseudogenic. Roughly 300 gigabases of sequencing data and around 87 million unique TCR sequences were included in an early release covering roughly 600 HLA-typed donors. The aim of the study was to test whether cataloging public T cell receptors could identify signatures of past pathogen exposure. To study patterns of TCR occurrence, a later analysis re-analyzed previously published TCR beta repertoires from more than 550 donors and added high-resolution HLA genotyping. Class I and class II HLA loci were covered by the typing at four-digit resolution. The T cell repertoires of around 670 subjects were profiled by immunosequencing and related to cytomegalovirus serostatus. On average, roughly 240,000 unique TCR beta nucleotide sequences were sequenced per donor among fewer than 500 genotyped donors of the cohort, with roughly 18% of those sequences being non-productive. Alongside the repertoire data, information on donor age, sex, ethnicity and CMV serostatus was compiled. All discovery cohort repertoires had been generated on a single sequencing platform. High-throughput TCR immunosequencing, statistical association of individual TCRs with disease status, and machine learning were combined to predict cytomegalovirus infection status. Typing coverage varied by locus: roughly 620-640 donors for A, B, C, DRB1 and DQB1; approximately 500 for DQA1; more than 600 for DPA1; 450 to 480 for DPB1. In addition to the first cohort of 666 subjects, a separate validation cohort of 130 or so different subjects was used. Roughly five DR-DQ haplotypes were handled as single units for association and clustering, since linkage in the cohort was strong. A later genetic analysis used genome-wide SNP genotypes for about three fifths of the 666 donors, treating that subset as a discovery cohort. Findings and caveats that apply to the study as a whole: A further reported finding was that TCR beta sequences accurately predicted the HLA-A and HLA-B alleles for most subjects in the first cohort. CMV serostatus was the only immune exposure information available for the cohort. Three of the identified cytomegalovirus-associated TCR beta chains were confirmed in vitro to be specific for cytomegalovirus antigens. Some IMGT-functional V segments, including TRBV6-2 and TRBV6-3, could not be told apart with the 87-base-pair reads, so those segments were excluded. A cluster of highly shared sequence variants was judged likely to be a technical artifact of the sequencing pipeline. The study gave a list of under 200 TCR beta chains associated with cytomegalovirus. According to a later analysis, most CMV-associated TCR beta chains appeared to be HLA-restricted, and the HLA associations seemed to be driven largely by CMV exposure. Because HLA typing was unavailable for some donors at each locus, only the typed subset was used in association tests. Linkage disequilibrium might explain the correlated functional status among segregating V segments, but an unknown experimental factor could not be excluded. Compared with equally common non-associated chains, HLA-associated TCR beta chains in a later analysis were more clonally expanded and had lower generation probabilities. Assigning TCR associations to individual alleles was difficult when HLA alleles, especially DR and DQ, strongly co-occurred. In a later analysis, the rate of TCR association differed among HLA loci, with DRB1 alleles having the most associated TCRs and HLA-C alleles having the fewest. A later genetic analysis reported fewer N-insertions in productive TCRs among donors in an Asian-associated ancestry cluster than the roughly 620-donor mean. This cohort had only TCR beta chains sequenced, and the lack of alpha or paired-chain data limited which features could be detected. It was suggested by the authors that the approach could potentially be generalized to other disease states and immunological phenotypes. About 15 rarely observed V segments, including chromosome 9 orphons, were excluded from the earlier analysis of about 610 of the donors because counts were too low. In an earlier analysis of 587 of the donors, most TCR beta V segments appeared in productive rearrangements about 87% or about 30% of the time, broadly matching IMGT annotations. The classifier was reported to diagnose cytomegalovirus status with high specificity and sensitivity in both the original and validation cohorts. Sequencing depth was assumed to be roughly uniform across donors in the presence/absence analyses, though that assumption may not hold. In a later analysis, around 15,000 TCR beta sequences were associated with specific HLA alleles at a false discovery rate of 0.05. V-gene and J-gene trimming of TCR beta chains was associated with a missense DCLRE1C variant in a later genetic analysis, and the association was replicated in an independent cohort. A later analysis reported that several top co-occurrence clusters appeared linked to parvovirus B19, influenza, CMV and Epstein-Barr virus. Across donors, most TCR sequences were observed very rarely, whereas some public TCRs were present in many individuals.

In total, approximately 610 healthy bone marrow donors made up the cohort. All cohort members were sampled while nominally healthy, although unrecorded immune exposures were likely present. The donor was CMV seronegative and was included in the group of over 300 seronegative cohort members. A peripheral blood sample was collected from each donor, and TCR beta sequencing was performed on peripheral blood mononuclear cells. Genomic DNA was extracted from the blood cell samples with the Qiagen DNeasy Blood Extraction Kit. This clone has a single count. No cognate antigen has been identified for it. Base qualities are not provided; no much larger clone lies one nucleotide away. Library preparation employed the immunoSEQ multiplex PCR assay. For the multiplex PCR, a mixture combining 60 forward primers for TCR Vbeta segments and 13 reverse primers for TCR Jbeta segments was used. A multiplex PCR assay on genomic DNA amplified the CDR3 region of rearranged TCR beta genes. Amplified TCR beta libraries were sequenced as 87-base-pair reads on the Illumina HiSeq System. Per the authors' processing: In a later analysis, roughly 80 million unique TCR beta chains were counted across the roughly 700 repertoires, and approximately 11 million of these chains were shared by at least two donors. Raw reads were error-corrected and collapsed into unique sequences by a nearest-neighbor algorithm in which closely related sequences were merged to remove PCR and sequencing errors. Alignment of CDR3 sequences to IMGT reference sequences was used to assign V, D and J gene segments. For a sequence to be retained, at least a six-nucleotide match to both a V gene segment and a J gene segment was required. A rearrangement counted as productive if the CDR3 had no stop codons and remained in frame with V and J, and every other rearrangement counted as non-productive. Following IMGT convention, CDR3 was defined as the stretch from the second conserved V-encoded cysteine up to the conserved J-encoded phenylalanine. The earlier analysis of about 500 of the donors excluded sequences that lacked an unambiguous match to a single V gene segment. An earlier analysis of several hundred of the donors called V segments functional above 56.7% productive rearrangements and segregating when the between-donor standard deviation exceeded 5%. A statistical classification framework was built for diagnosing cytomegalovirus status from the catalog of TCR beta chain sequences. In a later analysis, TCR nucleotide sequences were compared against IMGT/GENE-DB human TR gene sequences so that V and J genes could be assigned. The TCRdist pipeline was used in a later analysis to assign CDR3 sequences and most-parsimonious VDJ recombination scenarios. In a later analysis, each TCR beta chain was defined by its CDR3 amino acid sequence together with its V-gene family, and reads lacking a unique V-gene family were excluded. To address suspected cross-contamination and a sequencing artifact, a later analysis removed a few hundred highly shared, low-generation-probability nucleotide sequences. A later analysis calculated a clonal expansion index for each public chain from normalized within-repertoire ranks of inferred template counts. In a later analysis, generation probabilities were computed using a VDJ recombination model fitted to out-of-frame rearrangements, and the results were checked against IGoR. A later analysis scored TCR-TCR, TCR-HLA and TCR-CMV co-occurrence with hypergeometric tests, applying a repertoire-size bias correction to TCR pairs. A later analysis estimated false discovery rates by permuting HLA or CMV assignments 20 times. In a later analysis, co-occurring TCRs were grouped using DBSCAN, and TCRdist sequence similarity was added for clustering within HLA-allele-positive subsets. Repertoires with fewer than 30,000 or more than 120,000 public chains, plus five repertoires with anomalous nucleotide sharing, were excluded from co-occurrence clustering. Here the immuneACCESS table is served through TCRdb, limited to in-frame sequences with V and J called. Missing clones are a known gap in these copies; in checked studies unresolved V genes cover under half, and the rest lacks a known reason. The V and J calls and clone size are taken from that table; D and trimming were inferred from the DNA. This sample has some 120,000 clones in its table, and 80% of those were observed once. The leading ten clones occupy under 3% of the sample.

At the junction V is shortened by 8 bases and J by 6 bases, with 11 bases in between. CDR1 and CDR2 (MNHEY, SVGAGI) derive from the germline V gene. Including cysteine and phenylalanine, the CDR3 has 12 amino acids. The CDR3 DNA has 36 bases and is translated from base 1. The origin of this receptor is a man between 25 and 39 years old in good health and CMV-seronegative. The rearrangement combines TRBV6-5 with TRBJ2-1, with the D gene call left open. Sequenced: PBMCs. The DNA is TGTGCCAGCGGCAAGCGCACCAATGAGCAGTTCTTC. Its translation reads: CASGKRTNEQFF.